These T cell receptor beta chains were read from a single sample in a study of Graves' ophthalmopathy and Graves' hyperthyroidism. MiXCR, applied by TCRdb to the multiplex PCR reads, yields one record per CDR3 protein. The data show a few hundred thousand distinct CDR3 sequences, with under 40% seen just once and about 4% held by the top ten. Sequencing was carried out using peripheral blood or thyroid tissue (not recorded which). Source of these receptors: an adult man with Graves' hyperthyroidism. Both conserved end residues are trimmed from each CDR3. Each record gives: CDR3 length, V gene, J gene, CDR3 protein.

11	TRBV5-6	TRBJ2-5	ASSLGQTETQY
9	TRBV5-1	TRBJ1-1	ASSLAGSAF
14	TRBV29-1	TRBJ1-2	SVVGGQGLPNYGYT
13	TRBV7-3	TRBJ2-7	ASSLFFGSSYEQY
14	TRBV20-1	TRBJ2-5	SARDVGLALQETQY
11	TRBV12-3/TRBV12-4	TRBJ1-1	ASSFGGRVVPF
11	TRBV5-4	TRBJ2-2	ASSFSRIGELF
10	TRBV28	TRBJ1-2	ASSFGPSGDT
14	TRBV4-1	TRBJ2-2	ASSQGPTANTGELF
12	TRBV12-3/TRBV12-4	TRBJ1-5	TSSSRQGFQPQH
13	TRBV12-3/TRBV12-4	TRBJ1-5	ASSPDLYSNQPQH
11	TRBV6-6	TRBJ2-7	ASRQETTYEQY
15	TRBV12-3/TRBV12-4	TRBJ1-2	ASRPGTGRHYNYGYT
11	TRBV15	TRBJ2-7	ATSRTAGDGNY
8	TRBV29-1	TRBJ1-1	SVLNTEAF
11	TRBV20-1	TRBJ1-1	SAWPGGNTEAF
12	TRBV7-9	TRBJ2-5	ASSDRQGGETQY
14	TRBV10-3	TRBJ1-2	AISDLGTRSNYGYT
14	TRBV7-2	TRBJ2-7	ASSSRGYRDGYEQY
14	TRBV29-1	TRBJ1-5	SVETALKFNNQPQH
8	TRBV6-5	TRBJ2-7	ASMGGEQY
16	TRBV5-1	TRBJ1-4	ASSLGDREFATNEKLF
13	TRBV6-2/TRBV6-3	TRBJ1-1	ASGNRETANTEAF
13	TRBV19	TRBJ1-5	ASSTLGQGYQPQH
14	TRBV5-1	TRBJ2-2	ASSSGPPRNTGELF
15	TRBV7-2	TRBJ2-6	ASSLIQGAAGANVLT
13	TRBV12-3/TRBV12-4	TRBJ1-6	ASSLGTGGNSPLH
10	TRBV24-1	TRBJ2-5	ATSDFLETQY
13	TRBV12-3/TRBV12-4	TRBJ1-5	ASSITAGGNQPQH
11	TRBV7-9	TRBJ2-7	ASSPPGTPEQY